One and the same sample provided the 13 T cell receptor beta chains below, sequenced in a study of Graves' ophthalmopathy and Graves' hyperthyroidism. Scientists amplified the TCR beta CDR3 regions from RNA transcripts. HTBI primers served in a first-round RT-PCR, which a second-round multiplex PCR followed. In TCRdb, the multiplex PCR reads were re-called with MiXCR into one record per CDR3 protein. The sample lists about 380,000 distinct CDR3 sequences; approximately 15% were seen once. The source material was peripheral blood. Receptor source: a woman between 18 and 30 years old with stable Graves' hyperthyroidism.

In this sample, this clonotype turned up many times. The chain carries TRBV29-1 and TRBJ1-2; the match to TRBD1 covers 7 bases. J lost 5 bases, V lost 4 bases, and 7 bases had no gene match. This CDR3 contains 13 residues. The germline gives CDR1 SQVTM, CDR2 ANQGSEA. CDR3 region: CSVVGGVGYGYTF. CDR3 nucleotides: TGCAGCGTTGTAGGGGGCGTCGGATATGGCTACACCTTC.

The gene calls are TRBV3-1 and TRBJ2-7; TRBD1 matches at 9 bases. Trimming took 4 bases from V and 3 from J; bases not matched to a gene: 10. The CDR3 sequence is 16 residues long. Germline CDR1 is LGHDT and CDR2 is YNNKEL (reference sequence). CDR3 amino acids: CASSRGAGTGSYEQYF. The CDR3 DNA follows: TGTGCCAGCAGCCGCGGAGCCGGGACAGGGAGCTACGAGCAGTACTTC.

In its sample, this clonotype was seen many times. This chain uses TRBV28 with TRBJ1-5, with 7 bases fitting TRBD1. Germline CDR1 and CDR2: MDHEN and SYDVKM. The trim removed 6 bases at V and 0 bases at J, leaving 11 bases unmatched. The CDR3 sequence is 17 residues long. The CDR3 sequence is CASSYRDSFYSNQPQHF. The CDR3 bases are TGTGCCAGCAGCTACAGGGACAGCTTTTATAGCAATCAGCCCCAGCATTTT.

Many counts were recorded for this clonotype. The genes are TRBV11-1 and TRBJ2-6; D uncertain. The CDR3 covers 16 residues. CDR1 and CDR2 (germline): SGHAT, FQDESV (reference sequence). V gave up 5 bases and J gave up 0 bases, with 11 bases separating them. The CDR3 is CASSRRPPSGANVLTF. Written as DNA, the CDR3 is TGTGCCAGCAGCCGTCGACCCCCCTCTGGGGCCAACGTCCTGACTTTC.

This clonotype has at least ten counts. The V and J genes are TRBV6-2 or TRBV6-3 and TRBJ2-7; 8 positions match TRBD1. The CDR3 contains 13 residues. Per germline, CDR1 MNHEY and CDR2 SVGEGT. The junction had 10 bases not matched to a gene; V was cut back by 10 bases and J by 5 bases. The CDR3 protein is CATYQGARDEQYF. The CDR3 DNA reads TGTGCCACCTATCAGGGGGCTCGGGACGAGCAGTACTTC.

J is TRBJ2-7 and V is TRBV2, with 11 positions matching TRBD2. Germline V gene lookup returns CDR1 SNHLY and CDR2 FYNNEI. The CDR3 runs 12 residues. J was trimmed by 5 bases and V by 6 bases; bases with no gene match: 0. DNA for the CDR3: TGTGCCAGCAGGACTAGCGGGGACGAGCAGTACTTC. It is translated as CASRTSGDEQYF. Full variable domain (remainder filled in from reference TRBV2 and TRBJ2-7): EPEVTQTPSHQVTQMGQEVILRCVPISNHLYFYWYRQILGQKVEFLVSFYNNEISEKSEIFDDQFSVERPDGSNFTLKIRSTKLEDSAMYFCASRTSGDEQYFGPGTRLTVT.

This clonotype was counted ten times or more. V usage is TRBV6-4 and J usage is TRBJ2-2, with a weak D call TRBD1 (5 bases). The V end was cut by 0 bases, the J end by 3 bases, with 5 bases between. From germline, CDR1 is MRHNA and CDR2 SNTAGT. CDR3 length equals 14 residues. The CDR3 spells CASSDSGDTGELFF. The CDR3, as DNA: TGTGCCAGCAGTGACTCAGGGGACACCGGGGAGCTGTTTTTT.

This clonotype was observed many times. The chain couples TRBV19 to TRBJ2-7; 7 bases fit TRBD1. Germline-derived CDR1 and CDR2 are LNHDA and SQIVND (reference sequence). This CDR3 region has 15 residues. V trimming: 5 bases; J trimming: 1 base; junction bases outside the gene matches: 8. The CDR3 DNA is TGTGCCAGTAGTTCGAACAGGGGTGCGTCCTACGAGCAGTACTTC. This sequence encodes CASSSNRGASYEQYF.

This clonotype appeared many times. DNA of the CDR3: TGCGCCAGCAGCTTGGGGGACAGGGCACACACTGAAGCTTTCTTT. Amino acid sequence: CASSLGDRAHTEAFF. V gene TRBV5-1 combines with J gene TRBJ1-1; 9 nucleotides align to TRBD1. The CDR3 loop spans 15 amino acids. CDR1 and CDR2 from the germline V gene are SGHRS and YFSETQ. The V segment lost 0 bases and the J segment 3 bases; nucleotides outside the gene matches: 3. Complete variable domain (other parts from reference TRBV5-1 and TRBJ1-1): KAGVTQTPRYLIKTRGQQVTLSCSPISGHRSVSWYQQTPGQGLQFLFEYFSETQRNKGNFPGRFSGRQFSNSRSEMNVSTLELGDSALYLCASSLGDRAHTEAFFGQGTRLTVV.

This clonotype was seen many times. This rearrangement joins TRBV6-1 to TRBJ2-7, with 7 bases matching TRBD1. From germline, CDR1 is MNHNS and CDR2 SASEGT. V lost 6 bases and J lost 3; bases outside the gene matches: 8. The CDR3 length is 14 residues. CDR3: CASRKTGMVYEQYF. In nucleotides, the CDR3 is TGTGCCAGCAGGAAGACAGGGATGGTCTACGAGCAGTACTTC.

The chain recombines TRBV3-1 with TRBJ2-6, with a tentative D call TRBD1 (6 bases). From germline, CDR1 is LGHDT and CDR2 YNNKEL (reference sequence). The CDR3 totals 18 residues. V was trimmed by 3 bases and J by 2 bases, leaving 17 bases between them. The CDR3 nucleotides are TGTGCCAGCAGCCAGAGGACAGCTAGGTTTCCTGGGGCCAACGTCCTGACTTTC. Its translation: CASSQRTARFPGANVLTF.

This clonotype was detected many times. This rearrangement joins TRBV3-1 to TRBJ2-5; possibly TRBD1 or TRBD2 for D (6 bases each). Germline CDR1 LGHDT, CDR2 YNNKEL (reference sequence). CDR3 length equals 16 residues. Trimming took off 1 base at V and 5 bases at J, with 17 bases between the two ends. The CDR3: CASSQVSPGGRETQYF. CDR3 nucleotides: TGTGCCAGCAGCCAAGTAAGCCCCGGGGGCCGGGAGACCCAGTACTTC.

There are many counts of this clonotype. The V call is TRBV27, the J call TRBJ1-5; D gene uncertain. V lost 2 bases and J lost 7, with 12 bases in between. CDR1 is MNHEY and CDR2 is SMNVEV in the germline V gene (reference sequence). CDR3 length: 14 residues. CDR3 region: CASSLIGETQPQHF. CDR3 sequence (DNA): TGTGCCAGCAGTTTAATTGGGGAGACACAGCCCCAGCATTTT.